This TCR beta chain was captured by sequencing in a study of shared clonotypes between healthy human individuals. The assay ran at deep level. The authors' processing: ImmunoSEQ yielded junction-only sequences lacking quality scores, so filtering differed. Assay used: immunoSEQ multiplex PCR; TCRdb lists only in-frame clones, some missing. The D gene and trimming were derived from the DNA, and the V and J assignments and clone size from that table. The sample has about 460,000 clones, about 74% seen once. Researchers drew on about 90 million PBMCs for genomic DNA from unsorted samples. The CDR3 covers 16 residues. Germline CDR1 is SGHRS and CDR2 is YFSETQ. V shed 4 bases and J shed 7 bases, with 21 bases lying between them.

Input material: PBMCs. The TCR was taken from a middle-aged woman in good health. Some clones in this sample may be carry-over from other donors' samples. J is TRBJ2-1 and V is TRBV5-1, with D possibly being TRBD1 (6 bases). The CDR3 reads CASSKDRPVGRNEQFF. The CDR3 bases are TGCGCCAGCAGCAAAGACAGGCCCGTCGGCCGTAATGAGCAGTTCTTC.